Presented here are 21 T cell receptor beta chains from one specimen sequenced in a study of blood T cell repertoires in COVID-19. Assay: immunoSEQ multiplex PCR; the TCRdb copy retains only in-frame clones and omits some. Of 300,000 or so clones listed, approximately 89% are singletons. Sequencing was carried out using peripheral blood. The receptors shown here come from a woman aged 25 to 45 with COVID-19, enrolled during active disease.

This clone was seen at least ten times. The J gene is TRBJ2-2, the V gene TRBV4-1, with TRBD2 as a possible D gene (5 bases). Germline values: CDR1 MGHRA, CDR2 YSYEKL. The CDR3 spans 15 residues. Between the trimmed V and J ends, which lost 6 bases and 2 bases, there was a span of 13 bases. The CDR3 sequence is CASRRGVINTGELFF. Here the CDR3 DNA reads TGCGCCAGCAGACGGGGTGTCATTAACACCGGGGAGCTGTTTTTT.

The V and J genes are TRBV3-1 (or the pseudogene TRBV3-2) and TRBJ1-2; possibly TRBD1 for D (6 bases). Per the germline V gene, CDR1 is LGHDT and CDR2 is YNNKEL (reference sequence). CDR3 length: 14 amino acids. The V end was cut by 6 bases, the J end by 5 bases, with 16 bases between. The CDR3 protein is CASRDTGFVYGYTF. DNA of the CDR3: TGTGCCAGCAGGGACACAGGGTTCGTATATGGCTACACCTTC.

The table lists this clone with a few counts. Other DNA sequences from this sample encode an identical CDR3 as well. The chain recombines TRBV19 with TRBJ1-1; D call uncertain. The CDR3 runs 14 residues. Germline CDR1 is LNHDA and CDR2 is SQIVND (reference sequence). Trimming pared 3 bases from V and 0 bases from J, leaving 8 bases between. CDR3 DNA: TGTGCCAGTAGTATCGGACTGATGAACACTGAAGCTTTCTTT. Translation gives CASSIGLMNTEAFF. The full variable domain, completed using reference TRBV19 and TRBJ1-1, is DGGITQSPKYLFRKEGQNVTLSCEQNLNHDAMYWYRQDPGQGLRLIYYSQIVNDFQKGDIAEGYSVSREKKESFPLTVTSAQKNPTAFYLCASSIGLMNTEAFFGQGTRLTVV.

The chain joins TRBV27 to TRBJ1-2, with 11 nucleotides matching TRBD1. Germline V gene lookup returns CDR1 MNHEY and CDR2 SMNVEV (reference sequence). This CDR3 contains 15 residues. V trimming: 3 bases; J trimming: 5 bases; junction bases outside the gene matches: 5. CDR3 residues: CASSFSGTGGYGYTF. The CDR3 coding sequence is TGTGCCAGCAGTTTCTCGGGGACAGGGGGATATGGCTACACCTTC.

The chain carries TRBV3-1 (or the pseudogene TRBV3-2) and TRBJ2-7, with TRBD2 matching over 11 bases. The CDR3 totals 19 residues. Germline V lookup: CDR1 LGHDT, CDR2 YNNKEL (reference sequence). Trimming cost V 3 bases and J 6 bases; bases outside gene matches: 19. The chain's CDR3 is CASSHRTSGPYYLLGEQYF. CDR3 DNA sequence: TGTGCCAGCAGCCACCGGACTAGCGGGCCCTACTACTTATTGGGCGAGCAGTACTTC.

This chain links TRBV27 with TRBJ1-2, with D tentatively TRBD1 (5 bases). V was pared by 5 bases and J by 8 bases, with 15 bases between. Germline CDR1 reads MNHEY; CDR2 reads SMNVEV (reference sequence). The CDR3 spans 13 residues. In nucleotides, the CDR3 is TGTGCCAGCAGTACCCGGGACTTTTCCGGCTACACCTTC. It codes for CASSTRDFSGYTF.

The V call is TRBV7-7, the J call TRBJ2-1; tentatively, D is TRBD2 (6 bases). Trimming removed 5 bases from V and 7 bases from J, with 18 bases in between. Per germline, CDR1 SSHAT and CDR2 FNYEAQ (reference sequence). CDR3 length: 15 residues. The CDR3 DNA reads TGTGCCAGCAGCGATGGGACTTCCCCAGTTAATGAGCAGTTCTTC. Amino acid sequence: CASSDGTSPVNEQFF.

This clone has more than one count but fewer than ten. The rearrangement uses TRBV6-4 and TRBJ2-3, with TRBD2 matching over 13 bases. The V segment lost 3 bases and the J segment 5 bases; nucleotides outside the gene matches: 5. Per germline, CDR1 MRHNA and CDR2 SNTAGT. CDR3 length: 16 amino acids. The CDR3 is CASSEELAGGGDTQYF. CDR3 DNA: TGTGCCAGCAGTGAAGAACTAGCGGGAGGGGGAGATACGCAGTATTTT.

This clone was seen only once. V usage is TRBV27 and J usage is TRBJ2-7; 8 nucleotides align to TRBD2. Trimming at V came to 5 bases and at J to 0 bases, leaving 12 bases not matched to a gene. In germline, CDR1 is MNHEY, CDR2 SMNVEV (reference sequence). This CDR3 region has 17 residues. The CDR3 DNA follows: TGTGCCAGCAGTCGACAGATAGCCGGGACTAGCTCCTACGAGCAGTACTTC. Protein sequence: CASSRQIAGTSSYEQYF.

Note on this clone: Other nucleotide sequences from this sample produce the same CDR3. The CDR3 is CASSLGQGNTEAFF. DNA of the CDR3: TGTGCCAGCAGCTTGGGTCAGGGTAACACTGAAGCTTTCTTT. This chain links TRBV11-2 with TRBJ1-1, with D maybe TRBD1 (5 bases). Germline values: CDR1 SGHAT, CDR2 FQNNGV. The germline V and J ends were trimmed by 3 bases and 2 bases, with 10 bases remaining between them. The CDR3 length is 14 residues.

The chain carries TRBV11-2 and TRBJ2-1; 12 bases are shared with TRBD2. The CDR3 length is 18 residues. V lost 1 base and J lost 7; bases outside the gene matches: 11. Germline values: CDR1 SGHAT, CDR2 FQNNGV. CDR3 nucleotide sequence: TGTGCCAGCAGCTTAGGGGTGGGGACTAGCGGGTTTTATAATGAGCAGTTCTTC. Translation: CASSLGVGTSGFYNEQFF.

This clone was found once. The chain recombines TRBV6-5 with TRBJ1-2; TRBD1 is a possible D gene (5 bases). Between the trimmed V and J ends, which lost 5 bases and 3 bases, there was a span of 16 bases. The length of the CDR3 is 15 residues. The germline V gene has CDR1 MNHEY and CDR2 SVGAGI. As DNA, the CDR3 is TGTGCCAGCAGTACCCGGGGGTCAAGGGACTATGGCTACACCTTC. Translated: CASSTRGSRDYGYTF.

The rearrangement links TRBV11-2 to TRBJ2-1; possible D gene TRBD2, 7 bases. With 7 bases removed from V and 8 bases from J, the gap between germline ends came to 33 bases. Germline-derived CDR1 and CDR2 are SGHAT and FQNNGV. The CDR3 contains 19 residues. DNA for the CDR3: TGTGCCAGCACCAGAGGCCCCCCGCTAGCGGCACCCCCAGGGGATGAGCAGTTCTTC. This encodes CASTRGPPLAAPPGDEQFF.

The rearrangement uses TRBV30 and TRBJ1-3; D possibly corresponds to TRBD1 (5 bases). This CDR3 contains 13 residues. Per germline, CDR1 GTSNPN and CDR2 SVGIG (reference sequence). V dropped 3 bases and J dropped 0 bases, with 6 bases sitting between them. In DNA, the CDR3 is TGTGCCTGGAGACAGGTCTCTGGAAACACCATATATTTT. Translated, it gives CAWRQVSGNTIYF.

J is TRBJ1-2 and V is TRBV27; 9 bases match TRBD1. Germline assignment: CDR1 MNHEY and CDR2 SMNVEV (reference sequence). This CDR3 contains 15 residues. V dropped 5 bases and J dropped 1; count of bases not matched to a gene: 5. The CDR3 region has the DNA TGTGCCAGCAGTACTTGGACAGGGGATAACTATGGCTACACCTTC. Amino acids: CASSTWTGDNYGYTF.

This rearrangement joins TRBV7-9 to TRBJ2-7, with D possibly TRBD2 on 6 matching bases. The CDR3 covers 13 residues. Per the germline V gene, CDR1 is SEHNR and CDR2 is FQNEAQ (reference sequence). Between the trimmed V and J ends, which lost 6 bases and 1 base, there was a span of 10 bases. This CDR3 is CASRPGLSYEQYF. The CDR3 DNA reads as TGTGCCAGCAGACCGGGACTTTCCTACGAGCAGTACTTC.

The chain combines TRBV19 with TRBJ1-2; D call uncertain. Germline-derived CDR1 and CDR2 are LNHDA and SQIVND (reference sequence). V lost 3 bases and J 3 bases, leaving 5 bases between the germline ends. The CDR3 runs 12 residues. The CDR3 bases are TGTGCCAGTAGTATGCCGGACTATGGCTACACCTTC. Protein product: CASSMPDYGYTF.

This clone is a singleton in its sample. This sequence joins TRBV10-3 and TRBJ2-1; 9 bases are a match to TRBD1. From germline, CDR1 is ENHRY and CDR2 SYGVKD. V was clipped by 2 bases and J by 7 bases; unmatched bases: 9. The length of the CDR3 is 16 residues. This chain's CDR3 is CAISEQGRQGENEQFF. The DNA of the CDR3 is TGTGCCATCAGTGAGCAGGGGAGACAGGGGGAGAATGAGCAGTTCTTC.

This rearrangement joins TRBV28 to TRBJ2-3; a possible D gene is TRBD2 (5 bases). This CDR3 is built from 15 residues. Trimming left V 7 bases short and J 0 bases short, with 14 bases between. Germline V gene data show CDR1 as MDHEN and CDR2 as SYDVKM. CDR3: CASTEPDSSTDTQYF. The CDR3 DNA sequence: TGTGCCAGCACCGAGCCGGACTCCAGCACAGATACGCAGTATTTT.

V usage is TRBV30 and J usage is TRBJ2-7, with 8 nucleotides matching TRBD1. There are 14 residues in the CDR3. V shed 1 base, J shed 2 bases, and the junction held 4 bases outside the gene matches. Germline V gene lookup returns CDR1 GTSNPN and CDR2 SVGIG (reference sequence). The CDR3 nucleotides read TGTGCCTGGAGTGGACAGGGGCCCACCTACGAGCAGTACTTC. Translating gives CAWSGQGPTYEQYF.

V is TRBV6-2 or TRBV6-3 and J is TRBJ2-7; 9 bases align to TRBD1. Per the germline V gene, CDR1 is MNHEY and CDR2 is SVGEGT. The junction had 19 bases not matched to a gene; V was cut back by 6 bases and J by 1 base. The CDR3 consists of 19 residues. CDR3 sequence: CASSPLRDRDVAGSYEQYF. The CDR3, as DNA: TGTGCCAGCAGCCCTCTCCGGGACAGGGATGTGGCTGGGTCCTACGAGCAGTACTTC.